This T cell receptor (beta chain) stems from a study of T cells in Graves' hyperthyroidism and ophthalmopathy. General study points: Blood shared most expanded thyroid clonotypes above 0.001.

Germline V CDR1 and CDR2: SNHLY, FYNNEI. Trimming left V 8 bases short and J 18 bases short, with 8 bases between. There are 8 residues in the CDR3. With regard to this clonotype: The antigen remains undetermined.

Amplification yielded TCR beta CDR3 regions, with RNA transcripts as the source. Primed by the HTBI set, a first-round RT-PCR was run on the TCR CDR3. TCRdb reanalysed the multiplex PCR reads using MiXCR and keeps one entry per CDR3 protein. The sample carries 490,000 or so distinct CDR3 sequences, around 50% recorded once. This TCR was sampled from an adult woman with Graves' disease, either hyperthyroidism or ophthalmopathy (not recorded which). Sequencing used peripheral blood or thyroid tissue (not recorded which). The V call is TRBV2, the J call TRBJ2-6; no definite D call. For the CDR3, the DNA is TGTGCCAGCGAGGACCGGACTTTC. This sequence encodes CASEDRTF.